This T cell receptor (beta chain) is drawn from a study of cytomegalovirus exposure and HLA in healthy donors (TCRdb year 2017). Describing the broader study: In an earlier analysis of several hundred of the donors, approximately 300 Gb of sequence data and just under 120 million unique TCR beta sequences from 150 million to 200 million T cells were reported. An early release that covered 640 HLA-typed donors contained around 330 gigabases of sequencing data and tens of millions of unique TCR sequences. Of the roughly 410 genotyped donors, 70% to 90% were placed in the genetic ancestry cluster associated with self-reported Caucasian donors. The study aimed to test whether signatures of past pathogen exposure could be identified by cataloging public T cell receptors. The T cell repertoires of several hundred subjects were profiled by immunosequencing and related to cytomegalovirus serostatus. Besides the first cohort of approximately 710 subjects, a separate validation cohort made up of roughly 130 different subjects was used. High-throughput TCR immunosequencing, statistical association of individual TCRs with disease status, and machine learning were combined to predict cytomegalovirus infection status. In a later analysis, previously published TCR beta repertoires from roughly 710 donors were re-analyzed and high-resolution HLA genotyping was added so that TCR occurrence patterns could be studied. The later analysis used no new phenotypic data to find candidate immune exposures, relying instead on TCR beta sequences and their occurrence across donors. An earlier analysis of 587 of the donors applied high-throughput TCR beta sequencing to assess whether each TCR beta V gene segment acted as functional or pseudogenic. Donor age, sex, ethnicity and CMV serostatus were compiled alongside the repertoire data. In a later genetic analysis, genome-wide SNP genotypes for 398 of the 666 donors were used, and that subset was treated as a discovery cohort. Every discovery cohort repertoire had been produced on one sequencing platform. Both class I and class II loci were covered by HLA typing, at four-digit resolution. The number of donors typed differed by locus, with about 629-640 for A, B, C, DRB1 and DQB1, over 500 for DQA1, under 610 for DPA1, and around 450 for DPB1. Because of strong linkage in the cohort, roughly five DR-DQ haplotypes were treated as single units for association and clustering. Among under 450 genotyped donors of the cohort, an average of around 240,000 unique TCR beta nucleotide sequences were sequenced per donor, roughly a sixth of them non-productive.

According to the germline V gene, CDR1 reads ENHRY and CDR2 reads SYGVKD. The CDR3 runs 12 amino acids, cysteine and phenylalanine included. Left in the record is the CDR3 DNA by itself, 36 bases read in frame from the first base. The junction shows trimming of 6 bases on V and 4 bases on J, plus 9 bases between the germline ends. About this clone itself: Its antigen remains undetermined. Per-nucleotide qualities are absent, and no much larger clonotype sits a single base away.

Study-wide findings and limitations: In a later genetic analysis, fewer N-insertions in productive TCRs were reported among donors in an Asian-associated ancestry cluster than the 666-donor mean. In vitro tests confirmed that a few of the cytomegalovirus-associated TCR beta chains recognize cytomegalovirus antigens. An earlier analysis of 450 to 750 of the donors showed that most TCR beta V segments appeared in productive rearrangements either about 87% or about 30% of the time, which broadly matched IMGT annotations. Strong co-occurrence of HLA alleles, especially DR and DQ, made assigning TCR associations to individual alleles difficult. The classifier was reported to diagnose cytomegalovirus status with high specificity and sensitivity in both the original and validation cohorts. A later analysis found that most CMV-associated TCR beta chains appeared HLA-restricted, with HLA associations seemingly driven largely by CMV exposure. Only TCR beta chains were sequenced in this cohort, and the absence of alpha or paired-chain data limited detectable features. A cluster of highly shared sequence variants was judged likely to represent a technical artifact of the sequencing pipeline. An association between a missense DCLRE1C variant and V-gene and J-gene trimming of TCR beta chains was found in a later genetic analysis and replicated in an independent cohort. In a later analysis, several top co-occurrence clusters were reported to appear linked to parvovirus B19, influenza, CMV and Epstein-Barr virus. Correlated functional status among segregating V segments might reflect linkage disequilibrium, but an unknown experimental factor could not be ruled out. Some IMGT-functional V segments, including TRBV6-2 and TRBV6-3, could not be distinguished by the 87-base-pair reads and were therefore excluded. A total of fewer than 200 TCR beta chains were listed by the study as associated with cytomegalovirus. A further reported finding was that TCR beta sequences accurately predicted the HLA-A and HLA-B alleles for most subjects in the first cohort. Presence/absence analyses assumed roughly uniform sequencing depth across donors, an assumption that may not hold. A later analysis found that HLA-associated TCR beta chains were more clonally expanded and had lower generation probabilities than equally common non-associated chains. At a false discovery rate of 0.05, a later analysis linked fewer than 20,000 TCR beta sequences to specific HLA alleles. The only immune exposure information available for the cohort was CMV serostatus. In a later analysis, TCR association rates were found to vary across HLA loci, with the most associated TCRs seen for DRB1 alleles and the fewest for HLA-C alleles. The earlier analysis of some 560 of the donors excluded roughly 17 rarely observed V segments, including chromosome 9 orphons, because counts were too low. The authors suggested that the approach could potentially be extended to other disease states and immunological phenotypes. Most TCR sequences were observed very rarely across donors, whereas some public TCRs were present in many individuals. Because HLA typing was unavailable for some donors at each locus, only the typed subset was used in association tests.

In total, about 650 healthy bone marrow donors made up the cohort. At the time of sampling, all cohort members were nominally healthy, though unrecorded immune exposures were likely present. The donor tested CMV seronegative and was one of the 352 seronegative cohort members. A peripheral blood sample was provided by each donor, and peripheral blood mononuclear cells were used for TCR beta sequencing. Genomic DNA extraction from the blood cell samples was performed with the Qiagen DNeasy Blood Extraction Kit. Library generation was performed with the immunoSEQ multiplex PCR assay. For the multiplex PCR, a mixture combining 60 forward primers for TCR Vbeta segments and 13 reverse primers for TCR Jbeta segments was used. The CDR3 region of rearranged TCR beta genes was amplified from genomic DNA with a multiplex PCR assay. The Illumina HiSeq System was used to sequence the amplified TCR beta libraries as 87-base-pair reads. Under the source paper's analysis protocol: A later analysis tallied 80 million to 95 million unique TCR beta chains across the 600 to 700 repertoires, and around 12 million of those chains were shared by two or more donors. Raw reads were error-corrected and collapsed into unique sequences with a nearest-neighbor algorithm that merged closely related sequences to remove PCR and sequencing errors. Alignment of CDR3 sequences to IMGT reference sequences was used to assign V, D and J gene segments. For a sequence to be retained, a match of at least six nucleotides was required to both a V gene segment and a J gene segment. Rearrangements were classified as productive when the CDR3 lacked stop codons and remained in frame with V and J, and all other rearrangements were classified as non-productive. Following IMGT convention, CDR3 was defined as the stretch from the second conserved V-encoded cysteine up to the conserved J-encoded phenylalanine. Sequences without an unambiguous match to a single V gene segment were excluded from the earlier analysis of approximately 560 of the donors. In an earlier analysis of 587 of the donors, V segments were called functional above 56.7% productive rearrangements and were called segregating when the between-donor standard deviation exceeded 5%. A statistical classification framework was developed to diagnose cytomegalovirus status using the catalog of TCR beta chain sequences. A later analysis assigned V and J genes by comparing TCR nucleotide sequences with IMGT/GENE-DB human TR gene sequences. In a later analysis, CDR3 sequences and most-parsimonious VDJ recombination scenarios were assigned using the TCRdist pipeline. In a later analysis, each TCR beta chain was defined by its CDR3 amino acid sequence together with its V-gene family, and reads lacking a unique V-gene family were excluded. In a later analysis, 500 to 700 highly shared, low-generation-probability nucleotide sequences were removed to address suspected cross-contamination and a sequencing artifact. In a later analysis, a clonal expansion index was calculated for each public chain from normalized within-repertoire ranks of inferred template counts. A later analysis computed generation probabilities with a VDJ recombination model fitted to out-of-frame rearrangements, and checked the results against IGoR. A later analysis scored TCR-TCR, TCR-HLA and TCR-CMV co-occurrence with hypergeometric tests, applying a repertoire-size bias correction to TCR pairs. To estimate false discovery rates, a later analysis permuted the HLA or CMV assignments 20 times. In a later analysis, co-occurring TCRs were grouped using DBSCAN, with TCRdist sequence similarity added in when clustering inside HLA-allele-positive subsets. Co-occurrence clustering excluded repertoires with fewer than 30,000 or more than 120,000 public chains, plus five with anomalous nucleotide sharing. The table comes from immuneACCESS by way of TCRdb, which keeps in-frame sequences with V and J called. Part of the clones is missing from these tables; in studies checked, under half for an unresolved V gene and the rest for unknown reasons. The DNA gave D and trimming, while V, J and clone size come from that table. Here the sample has around 190,000 clones; 70% to 90% occur a single time. Approximately 1.5% of the sample goes to the ten largest clones.

The sequence came from a woman between 18 and 29 years old in good health and CMV-seronegative. Sequenced material: PBMCs. The V gene is TRBV10-3 and the J gene is TRBJ1-1; no D gene can be assigned with confidence. The DNA sequence reads TGTGCCATCAGGGAGGGCGGCACTGAAGCTTTCTTT. Its amino acids are CAIREGGTEAFF.